The 18 T cell receptor beta chains below come from one sample, sequenced in a study of T-cell memory formation after mild COVID-19 (dated by TCRdb to the early 2020s). Library method: 5' RACE. TCRdb shows the sequencer as Illumina NovaSeq 6000. The public sequencing data were trimmed at Q25 with fastp and processed into clonotypes with MiXCR by TCRdb, which kept only in-frame beta chains. Merged by CDR3 protein, the rows form single entries marked with the most common genes and DNA. The sample includes just over 400,000 distinct CDR3 sequences, with less than 25% observed a single time. The biggest ten clones account for around 13% of the sample. Sequencing used PBMCs or a T cell subset sorted from them (not recorded which). These TCRs come from an adult woman who had mild COVID-19 (a few samples of this study predate the infection). The sample titles of this study are shuffled in the database, so cell type and time point are left out; the donor was told from shared clones.

The chain uses TRBV6-1 and TRBJ2-4; tentative D call: TRBD2 (6 bases). Trimming pared 4 bases from V and 10 bases from J, leaving 8 bases between. Germline V gene lookup returns CDR1 MNHNS and CDR2 SASEGT. The CDR3 runs 11 residues. CDR3 in amino acids: CASSGAGIQYF. The CDR3 DNA sequence: TGTGCCAGCAGTGGAGCGGGTATTCAGTACTTC.

This clonotype was detected a few times. The chain has TRBV6-5 and TRBJ2-2; 13 bases align to TRBD2. The V and J ends lost 7 bases and 4 bases, in that order; junction bases with no gene match: 12. The CDR3 runs 18 residues. Per the germline V gene, CDR1 is MNHEY and CDR2 is SVGAGI. CDR3 coding DNA: TGTGCCAGCAACCCGACAGCACTAGCGGGAGGGCCCACCGGGGAGCTGTTTTTT. Its translation is CASNPTALAGGPTGELFF.

The chain recombines TRBV20-1 with TRBJ2-1; 7 nucleotides agree with TRBD1. Germline V gives CDR1 DFQATT, CDR2 SNEGSKA (reference sequence). V was pared by 0 bases and J by 1 base, with 3 bases of the junction left unmatched. The CDR3 extends over 15 amino acids. CDR3 in DNA: TGCAGTGCTAGAGAGACAGGGCTATCCTACAATGAGCAGTTCTTC. Translation: CSARETGLSYNEQFF.

This chain joins TRBV29-1 and TRBJ2-6; D unclear. Germline lookup yields CDR1 SQVTM and CDR2 ANQGSEA. Trimming pared 6 bases from V and 1 base from J, leaving 10 bases between. This CDR3 region has 14 residues. CDR3 sequence: CSVALRSGANVLTF. CDR3 DNA: TGCAGCGTCGCCCTCAGATCTGGGGCCAACGTCCTGACTTTC.

V gene TRBV4-1 combines with J gene TRBJ2-1; 9 nucleotides match TRBD1. The ends lost 4 bases at V and 4 bases at J; junction bases unmatched: 5. The CDR3 has 15 amino acids. Germline V gives CDR1 MGHRA, CDR2 YSYEKL. DNA of the CDR3: TGCGCCAGCAGCCCAAGACAGGGGGAGTACAATGAGCAGTTCTTC. Its protein product is CASSPRQGEYNEQFF.

V gene TRBV3-1 combines with J gene TRBJ1-2; D remains ambiguous. The germline V and J ends were trimmed by 1 base and 4 bases, with 7 bases remaining between them. The CDR3 has 13 amino acids. In germline, CDR1 is LGHDT, CDR2 YNNKEL (reference sequence). DNA for the CDR3: TGTGCCAGCAGCCAAGGGTCGTTCTATGGCTACACCTTC. It yields the protein CASSQGSFYGYTF.

This clonotype was found many times. The genes are TRBV27 and TRBJ2-1; no definite D call. The CDR3 runs 13 residues. Trimming removed 2 bases from V and 6 bases from J, with 8 bases in between. Germline CDR1 reads MNHEY; CDR2 reads SMNVEV (reference sequence). CDR3 bases: TGTGCCAGCAGTTTAACGCGGACCAATGAGCAGTTCTTC. The encoded protein is CASSLTRTNEQFF.

There are a few counts of this clonotype. J is TRBJ2-1 and V is TRBV6-5, with no clear D. The V and J ends lost 3 bases and 1 base respectively, with 16 bases between them. The CDR3 sequence is 17 residues long. Germline loops: CDR1 MNHEY, CDR2 SVGAGI. The CDR3 is CASSYGFGRQSYNEQFF. The CDR3 nucleotides read TGTGCCAGCAGTTATGGTTTCGGACGCCAATCCTACAATGAGCAGTTCTTC.

In its sample, this clonotype was seen a few times. V is TRBV7-9 and J is TRBJ2-7, with 7 bases lining up with TRBD2. This CDR3 contains 15 residues. The V gene's germline CDR1 is SEHNR and CDR2 FQNEAQ (reference sequence). V shed 6 bases and J 3 bases; nucleotides not matched to a gene: 11. CDR3 coding DNA: TGTGCCAGCAGATCAAGCGGGGAGCGCGGCTACGAGCAGTACTTC. Translating it yields CASRSSGERGYEQYF.

The CDR3 reads CATSDPKTRADTQYF. As DNA, the CDR3 is TGTGCCACCAGTGATCCGAAGACTCGCGCGGATACGCAGTATTTT. The rearrangement links TRBV24-1 to TRBJ2-3, with D unresolved. The CDR3 contains 15 residues. The germline V and J ends were trimmed by 3 bases and 6 bases, with 15 bases remaining between them. Germline V gives CDR1 KGHDR, CDR2 SFDVKD.

J is TRBJ2-3 and V is TRBV7-9; D is perhaps TRBD1 (8 bases). The V end was cut by 1 base, the J end by 4 bases, with 12 bases between. Germline CDR1 and CDR2: SEHNR and FQNEAQ (reference sequence). This CDR3 has 15 residues. In DNA, the CDR3 is TGTGCCAGCAGCTTAGGACAGGGGAGGGCAGATACGCAGTATTTT. Its protein product is CASSLGQGRADTQYF.

This clonotype was counted between two and nine times. The V gene is TRBV11-3, the J gene TRBJ2-5; 14 bases are a match to TRBD2. The germline V gene has CDR1 SGHNT and CDR2 YENEEA. J lost 5 bases, V lost 5 bases, and 7 bases had no gene match. The length of the CDR3 is 16 residues. CDR3 sequence reads: CASSTSGTSGGETQYF. The CDR3 region has the DNA TGTGCCAGCAGCACTTCCGGGACTAGCGGGGGTGAGACCCAGTACTTC.

This clonotype was observed at least ten times. The V call is TRBV29-1, the J call TRBJ2-4; TRBD1 agrees at 7 bases. The CDR3 contains 19 residues. Germline-derived CDR1 and CDR2 are SQVTM and ANQGSEA. V shed 8 bases and J 1 base; nucleotides not matched to a gene: 23. The CDR3: CSIQTGIGVGPLAKNIQYF. The CDR3, as DNA: TGCAGCATCCAGACAGGGATAGGTGTGGGTCCGTTGGCCAAAAACATTCAGTACTTC.

The V and J genes are TRBV29-1 and TRBJ2-5; 7 bases map to TRBD1. V trimming: 7 bases; J trimming: 1 base; junction bases outside the gene matches: 3. The CDR3 has 12 residues. Germline V gives CDR1 SQVTM, CDR2 ANQGSEA. The CDR3 spells CSGGQLQETQYF. In DNA, the CDR3 is TGCAGCGGGGGACAGCTCCAAGAGACCCAGTACTTC.

This clonotype came up a few times. V usage is TRBV27 and J usage is TRBJ2-2; D may be TRBD1 (5 bases). Germline V gene lookup returns CDR1 MNHEY and CDR2 SMNVEV (reference sequence). Trimming pared 8 bases from V and 5 bases from J, leaving 18 bases between. The CDR3 length is 15 residues. The CDR3 bases are TGTGCCAGCCTATTCCGGACACCAGGGACCGGGGAGCTGTTTTTT. Translation: CASLFRTPGTGELFF.

The chain carries TRBV20-1 and TRBJ1-4; TRBD1 agrees at 9 bases. The CDR3 loop spans 17 amino acids. With 2 bases clipped from V and 0 bases from J, the junction kept 7 bases outside the gene matches. The germline V gene encodes CDR1 DFQATT and CDR2 SNEGSKA (reference sequence). CDR3 region: CSARRGQGAATNEKLFF. In DNA form, the CDR3 reads TGCAGTGCTAGACGGGGACAGGGAGCGGCAACTAATGAAAAACTGTTTTTT.

The chain combines TRBV7-2 with TRBJ2-1, with 10 bases that match TRBD2. This CDR3 has 15 amino acids. The germline CDR1 and CDR2 sequences are SGHTA and FQGNSA. J gave up 10 bases and V 5 bases, and 11 bases lay outside the gene matches. As DNA, the CDR3 is TGTGCCAGCAGCCCGGGACTAGCGCCTGGGAGGGAGCAGTTCTTC. This codes for CASSPGLAPGREQFF.

The table lists this clonotype with a few counts. The chain carries TRBV7-9 and TRBJ2-2; a weak D match, TRBD2 (5 bases). The CDR3 runs to 13 residues. CDR1 and CDR2 from the germline V gene are SEHNR and FQNEAQ (reference sequence). V was shortened by 8 bases and J by 6 bases, with 13 bases between the two germline ends. The CDR3 nucleotides are TGTGCCAGCCGGACTCCCGGTCCCGGGGAGCTGTTTTTT. Translation gives CASRTPGPGELFF.